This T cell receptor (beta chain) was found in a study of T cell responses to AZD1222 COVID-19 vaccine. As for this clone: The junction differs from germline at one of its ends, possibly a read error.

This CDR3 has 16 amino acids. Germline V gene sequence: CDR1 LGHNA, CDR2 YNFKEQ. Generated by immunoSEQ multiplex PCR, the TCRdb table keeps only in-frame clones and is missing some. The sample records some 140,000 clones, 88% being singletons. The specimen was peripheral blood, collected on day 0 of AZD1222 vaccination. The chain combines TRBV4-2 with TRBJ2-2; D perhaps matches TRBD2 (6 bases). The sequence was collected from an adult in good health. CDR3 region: CASNQDPGANTGELFF. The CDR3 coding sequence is TGTGCCAGCAACCAAGATCCGGGGGCGAACACCGGGGAGCTGTTTTTT.